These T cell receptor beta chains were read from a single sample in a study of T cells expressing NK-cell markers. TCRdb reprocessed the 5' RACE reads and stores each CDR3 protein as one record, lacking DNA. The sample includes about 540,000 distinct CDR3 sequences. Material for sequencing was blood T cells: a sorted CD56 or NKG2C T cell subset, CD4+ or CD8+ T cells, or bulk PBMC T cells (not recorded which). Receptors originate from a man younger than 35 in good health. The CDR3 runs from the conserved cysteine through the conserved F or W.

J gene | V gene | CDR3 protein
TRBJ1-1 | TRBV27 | CASSGQPNTEAFF
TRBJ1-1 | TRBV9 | CASSVEAGGQGFVEAFF
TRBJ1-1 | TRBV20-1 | CSARSRDRVNTEAFF
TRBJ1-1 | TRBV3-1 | CASSFTGHLNTEAFF
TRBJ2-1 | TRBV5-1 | CASSLGIGSGNEQFF
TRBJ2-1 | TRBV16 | CASSPRGGAGSNEQFF
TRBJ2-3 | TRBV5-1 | CASSLGVTGVTADTQYF
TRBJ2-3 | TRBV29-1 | CSVVGRGKVPPDTQYF
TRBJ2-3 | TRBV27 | CASNLRVGVDTQYF
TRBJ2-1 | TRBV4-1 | CASSQGSAAGETNEQFF
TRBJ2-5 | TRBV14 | CASSQASSGGQETQYF
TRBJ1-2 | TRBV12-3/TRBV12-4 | CASSPGHHEGYTF
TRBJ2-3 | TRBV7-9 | CASSGQAGPDTQYF
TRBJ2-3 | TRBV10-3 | CAIRDRANTDTQYF
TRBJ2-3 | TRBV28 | CASRRDQGPDTQYF
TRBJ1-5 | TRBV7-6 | CASSLGSFQPQHF
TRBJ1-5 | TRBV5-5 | CASRPEVGLNQPQHF
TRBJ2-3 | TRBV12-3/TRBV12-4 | CASSLTAGGGDTQYF
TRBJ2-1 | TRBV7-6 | CASSFGTGESYNEQFF
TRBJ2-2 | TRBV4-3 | CASSLDIWGLDTGELFF
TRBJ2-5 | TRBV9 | CASSVRLAPETQYF
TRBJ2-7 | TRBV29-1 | CSVEGSYEQYF
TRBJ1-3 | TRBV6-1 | CASLDSRSGNTIYF